This T cell receptor beta chain was identified during a study of control samples from healthy donors and cancer patients (dated by TCRdb to about 2020). In regard to this clone: The antigen this receptor binds is unknown. The sample holds no much larger clone one base away, and base qualities are not on file.

Receptor libraries were prepared by the immunoSEQ multiplex PCR assay. The table was pulled from immuneACCESS by TCRdb, which kept in-frame rearrangements only. Such tables lose some clones; where checked, under half of the loss comes from unresolved V genes, and the rest has no known cause. For this sample there are some 200,000 clones; 91% appear just once. Of the sample, about 1.6% is held by the ten largest clones. The CDR1 and CDR2 encoded by the germline V gene are MNHNS and SASEGT. V loses 3 bases of germline sequence and J loses 0 bases, and the interval between the two ends is 7 bases. The CDR3 covers 14 residues, taking in both the cysteine and the phenylalanine. Only the CDR3 part of the read is kept: 42 bases, read in frame from the first base.

The rearrangement joined TRBV6-1 to TRBJ2-3; no D segment can be confidently identified. Sequencing was done on a sample of blood. This TCR derives from a woman aged 25 to 39 in good health. The CDR3 has the sequence CASSDRSSTDTQYF. The DNA is TGTGCCAGCAGTGACAGATCGAGCACAGATACGCAGTATTTT.